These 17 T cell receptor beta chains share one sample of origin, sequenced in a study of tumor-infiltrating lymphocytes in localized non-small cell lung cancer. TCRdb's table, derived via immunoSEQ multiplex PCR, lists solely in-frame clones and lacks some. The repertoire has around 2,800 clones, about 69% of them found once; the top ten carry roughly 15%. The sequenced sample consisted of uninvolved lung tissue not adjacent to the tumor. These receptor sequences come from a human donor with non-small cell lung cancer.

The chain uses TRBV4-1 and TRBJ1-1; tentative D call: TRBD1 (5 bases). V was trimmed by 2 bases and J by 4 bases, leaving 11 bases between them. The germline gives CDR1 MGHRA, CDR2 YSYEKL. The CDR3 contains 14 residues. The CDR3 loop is CASSQTGPGTEAFF. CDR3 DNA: TGCGCCAGCAGCCAAACGGGACCGGGCACTGAAGCTTTCTTT.

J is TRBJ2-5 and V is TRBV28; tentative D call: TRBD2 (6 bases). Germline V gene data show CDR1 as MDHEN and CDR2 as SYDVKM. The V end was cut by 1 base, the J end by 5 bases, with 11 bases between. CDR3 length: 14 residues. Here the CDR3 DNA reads TGTGCCAGCAGTTTATACTCAGGGAGGGAGACCCAGTACTTC. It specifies CASSLYSGRETQYF.

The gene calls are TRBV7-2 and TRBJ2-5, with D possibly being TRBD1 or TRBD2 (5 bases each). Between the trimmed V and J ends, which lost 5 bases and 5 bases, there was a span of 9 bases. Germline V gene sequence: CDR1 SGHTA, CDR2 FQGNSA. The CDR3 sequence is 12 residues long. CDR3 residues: CASSRGGETQYF. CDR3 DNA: TGTGCCAGCAGCCGGGGCGGGGAGACCCAGTACTTC.

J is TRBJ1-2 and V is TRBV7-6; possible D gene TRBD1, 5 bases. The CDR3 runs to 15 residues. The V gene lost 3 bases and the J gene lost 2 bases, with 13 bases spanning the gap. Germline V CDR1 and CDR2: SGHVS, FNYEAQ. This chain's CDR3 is CASSFPGGENYGYTF. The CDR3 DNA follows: TGTGCCAGCAGCTTCCCCGGGGGGGAAAACTATGGCTACACCTTC.

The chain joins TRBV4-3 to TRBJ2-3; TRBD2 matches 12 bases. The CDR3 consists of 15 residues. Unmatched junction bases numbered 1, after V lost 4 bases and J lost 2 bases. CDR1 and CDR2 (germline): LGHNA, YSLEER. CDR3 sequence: CASSPSGGATDTQYF. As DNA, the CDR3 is TGCGCCAGCAGCCCTAGCGGGGGGGCCACAGATACGCAGTATTTT.

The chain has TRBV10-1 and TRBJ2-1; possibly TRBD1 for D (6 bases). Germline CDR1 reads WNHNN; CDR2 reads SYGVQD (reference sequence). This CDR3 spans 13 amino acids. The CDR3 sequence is CGGPGPPSYEQFF. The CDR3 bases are TGCGGGGGGCCGGGGCCCCCCTCTTATGAGCAGTTCTTC.

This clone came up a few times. For the CDR3, the DNA is TGTGCCAGCAGCAGAGCTAATACGGACGAGCAGTACTTC. Translated, it gives CASSRANTDEQYF. The V gene is TRBV6-5, the J gene TRBJ2-7; unclear D gene. Germline V gene data show CDR1 as MNHEY and CDR2 as SVGAGI. CDR3 length: 13 residues. V lost 6 bases to trimming and J lost 5 bases, with 14 bases between them.

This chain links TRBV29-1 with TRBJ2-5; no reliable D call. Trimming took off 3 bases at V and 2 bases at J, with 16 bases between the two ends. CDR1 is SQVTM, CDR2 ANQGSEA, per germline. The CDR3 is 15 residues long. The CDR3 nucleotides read TGCAGCGTTGAGTTTATAGACTCCCTACAAGAGACCCAGTACTTC. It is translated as CSVEFIDSLQETQYF.

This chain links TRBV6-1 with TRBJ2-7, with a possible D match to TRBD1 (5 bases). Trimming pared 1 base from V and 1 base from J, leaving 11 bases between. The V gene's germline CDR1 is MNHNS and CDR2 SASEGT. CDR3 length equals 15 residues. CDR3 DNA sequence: TGTGCCAGCAGTGAAGAGGGGCACGGATCCTACGAGCAGTACTTC. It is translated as CASSEEGHGSYEQYF.

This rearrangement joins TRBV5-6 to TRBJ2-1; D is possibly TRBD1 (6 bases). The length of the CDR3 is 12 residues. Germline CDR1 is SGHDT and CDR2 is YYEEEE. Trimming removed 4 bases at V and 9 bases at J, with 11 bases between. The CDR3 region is CASSHRVGEQFF. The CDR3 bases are TGTGCCAGCAGCCACAGGGTCGGTGAGCAGTTCTTC.

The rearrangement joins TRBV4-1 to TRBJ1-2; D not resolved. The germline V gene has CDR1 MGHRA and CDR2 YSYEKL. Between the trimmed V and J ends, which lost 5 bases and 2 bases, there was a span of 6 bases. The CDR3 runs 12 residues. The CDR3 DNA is TGCGCCAGCAGCGAAACGAACTATGGCTACACCTTC. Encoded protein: CASSETNYGYTF.

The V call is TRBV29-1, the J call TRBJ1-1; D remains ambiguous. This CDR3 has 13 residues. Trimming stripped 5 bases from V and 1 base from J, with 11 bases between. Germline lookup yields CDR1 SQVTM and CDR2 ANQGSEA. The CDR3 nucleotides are TGCAGCGTTCAGTCTGCGGGGAACACTGAAGCTTTCTTT. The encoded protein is CSVQSAGNTEAFF. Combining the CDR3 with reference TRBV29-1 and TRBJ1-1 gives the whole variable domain SAVISQKPSRDICQRGTSLTIQCQVDSQVTMMFWYRQQPGQSLTLIATANQGSEATYESGFVIDKFPISRPNLTFSTLTVSNMSPEDSSIYLCSVQSAGNTEAFFGQGTRLTVV.

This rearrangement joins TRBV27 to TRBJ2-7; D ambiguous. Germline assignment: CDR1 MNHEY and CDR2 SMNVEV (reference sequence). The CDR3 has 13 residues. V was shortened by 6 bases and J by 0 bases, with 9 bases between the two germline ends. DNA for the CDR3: TGTGCCAGCAGCGGGCCGAGCTCCTACGAGCAGTACTTC. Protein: CASSGPSSYEQYF.

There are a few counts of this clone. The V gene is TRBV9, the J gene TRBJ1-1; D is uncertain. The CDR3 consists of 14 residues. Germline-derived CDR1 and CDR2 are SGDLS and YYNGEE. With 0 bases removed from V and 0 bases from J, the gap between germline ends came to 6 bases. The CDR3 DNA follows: TGTGCCAGCAGCGTAGAGGCGATGAACACTGAAGCTTTCTTT. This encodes CASSVEAMNTEAFF.

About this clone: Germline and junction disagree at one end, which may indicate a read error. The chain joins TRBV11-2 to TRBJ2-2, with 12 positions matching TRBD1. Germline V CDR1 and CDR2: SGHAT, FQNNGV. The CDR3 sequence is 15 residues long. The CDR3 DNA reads TGTGCCAGCACCTTAGGGACAGGGGGCGCCGGGGAGCTGTTTTTT. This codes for CASTLGTGGAGELFF.

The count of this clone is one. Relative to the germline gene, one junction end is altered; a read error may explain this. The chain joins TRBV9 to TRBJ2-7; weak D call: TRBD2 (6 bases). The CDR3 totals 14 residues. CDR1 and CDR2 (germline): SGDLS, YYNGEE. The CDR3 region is CASSAGGGTYERYF. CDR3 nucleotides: TGTGCCAGCAGCGCCGGGGGTGGGACTTACGAGCGGTACTTC.

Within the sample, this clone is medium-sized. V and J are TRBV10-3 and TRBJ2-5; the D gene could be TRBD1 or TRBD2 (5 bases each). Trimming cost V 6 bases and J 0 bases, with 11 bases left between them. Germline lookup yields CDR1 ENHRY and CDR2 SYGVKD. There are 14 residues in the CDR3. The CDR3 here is CAISRDGYQETQYF. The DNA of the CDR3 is TGTGCCATCAGCAGGGACGGCTACCAAGAGACCCAGTACTTC.